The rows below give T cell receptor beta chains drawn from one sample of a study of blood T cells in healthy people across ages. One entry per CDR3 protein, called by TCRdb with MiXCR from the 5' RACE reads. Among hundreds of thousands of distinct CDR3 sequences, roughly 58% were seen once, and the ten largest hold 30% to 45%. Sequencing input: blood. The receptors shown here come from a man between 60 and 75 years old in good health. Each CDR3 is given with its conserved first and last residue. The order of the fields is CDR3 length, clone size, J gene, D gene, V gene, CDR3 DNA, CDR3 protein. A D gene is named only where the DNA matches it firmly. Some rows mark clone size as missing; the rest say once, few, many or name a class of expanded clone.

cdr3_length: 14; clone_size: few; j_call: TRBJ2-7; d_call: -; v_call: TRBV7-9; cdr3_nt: TGTGCCAGCAGCCGCATTGGTCTAGACAACGAGCAGTACTTC; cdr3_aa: CASSRIGLDNEQYF
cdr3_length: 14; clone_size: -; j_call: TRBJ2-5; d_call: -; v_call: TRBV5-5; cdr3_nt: TGTGCCAGCAGGTTCGACATGACGTTGGAGACCCAGTACTTC; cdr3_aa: CASRFDMTLETQYF
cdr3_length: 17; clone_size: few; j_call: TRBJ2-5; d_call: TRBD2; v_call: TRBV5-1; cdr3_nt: TGCGCCAGCAGCACGGGACTAGCGGGACGAAGAGGAGAGACCCAGTACTTC; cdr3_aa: CASSTGLAGRRGETQYF
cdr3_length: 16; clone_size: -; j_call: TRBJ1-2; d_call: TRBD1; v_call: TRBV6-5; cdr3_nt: TGTGCCAGCATCAGCTTAAAGGGACAGGGGGAGACCGGCTACACCTTC; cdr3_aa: CASISLKGQGETGYTF
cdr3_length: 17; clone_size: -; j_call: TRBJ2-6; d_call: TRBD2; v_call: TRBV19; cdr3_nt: TGTGCCAGTAGTACGGGGGGTTCCCGCTCTGGGGCCAACGTCCTGACTTTC; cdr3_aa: CASSTGGSRSGANVLTF
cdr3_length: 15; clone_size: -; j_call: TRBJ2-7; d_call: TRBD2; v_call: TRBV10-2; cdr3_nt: TGCGCCAGCAGTTCGGCGGGAGGGTCCTCCTACGAGCAGTACTTC; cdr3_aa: CASSSAGGSSYEQYF
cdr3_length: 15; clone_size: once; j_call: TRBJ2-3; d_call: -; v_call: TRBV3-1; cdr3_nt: TGTGCCAGCAGCCAAATAACAGGGATTTCAGATACGCAGTATTTT; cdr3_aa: CASSQITGISDTQYF
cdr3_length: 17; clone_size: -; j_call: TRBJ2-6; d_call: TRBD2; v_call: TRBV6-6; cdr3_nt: TGTGCCAGCAGTTTGATTAGCGGGGGTTCTGGGGCCAACGTCCTGACTTTC; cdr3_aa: CASSLISGGSGANVLTF
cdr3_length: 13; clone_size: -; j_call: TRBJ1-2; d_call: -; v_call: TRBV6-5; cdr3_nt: TGTGCCAGCAGGAGCCGGGCCGGGGGTGGCTACACCTTC; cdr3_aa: CASRSRAGGGYTF
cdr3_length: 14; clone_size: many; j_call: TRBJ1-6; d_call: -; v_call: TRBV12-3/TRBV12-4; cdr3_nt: TGTGCCAGCGGGGCGAGCTCCTATAATTCACCCCTCCACTTT; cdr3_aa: CASGASSYNSPLHF
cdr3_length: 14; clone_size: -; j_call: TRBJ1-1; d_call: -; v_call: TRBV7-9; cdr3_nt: TGTGCCAGCAGCTTAGGAACTTCGAACACTGAAGCTTTCTTT; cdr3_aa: CASSLGTSNTEAFF
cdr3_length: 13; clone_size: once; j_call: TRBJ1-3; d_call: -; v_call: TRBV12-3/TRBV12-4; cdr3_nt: TGTGCCAGCAGTTTGTCCTCTGGAAACACCATATATTTT; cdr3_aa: CASSLSSGNTIYF
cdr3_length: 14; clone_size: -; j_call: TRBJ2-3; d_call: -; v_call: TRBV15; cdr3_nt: TGTGCCACCAGCAGAGCTCCCTCCCGGGATACGCAGTATTTT; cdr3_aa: CATSRAPSRDTQYF
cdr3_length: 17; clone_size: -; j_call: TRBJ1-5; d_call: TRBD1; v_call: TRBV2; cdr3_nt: TGTGCCAGCAGTTTCCGGACAGGGGCGTTGAGCAATCAGCCCCAGCATTTT; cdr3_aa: CASSFRTGALSNQPQHF
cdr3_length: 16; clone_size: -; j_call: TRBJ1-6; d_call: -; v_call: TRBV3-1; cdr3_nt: TGTGCCAGCAGCCAAGGTCTCGGGGGCTTTTATTCACCCCTCCACTTT; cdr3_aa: CASSQGLGGFYSPLHF
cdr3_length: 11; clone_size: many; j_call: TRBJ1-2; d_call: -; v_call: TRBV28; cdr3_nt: TGTGCCAGCGGGACCTTCTATGGCTACACCTTC; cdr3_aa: CASGTFYGYTF